The next 19 T cell receptor beta chains were all read from a single sample in a study of blood T cell repertoires in COVID-19. Assay: immunoSEQ multiplex PCR; the TCRdb copy retains only in-frame clones and omits some. The data hold over 300,000 clones, with around 89% observed a single time. Sequenced sample: peripheral blood. Receptors originate from a man younger than 35 with active or convalescent COVID-19.

The table lists this clone with a few counts. The gene calls are TRBV10-3 and TRBJ1-2; D perhaps matches TRBD1 (5 bases). CDR1 is ENHRY and CDR2 is SYGVKD in the germline V gene. Trimming left V 6 bases short and J 2 bases short, with 19 bases between. This CDR3 has 16 residues. The CDR3 sequence is CAIREGGTDSNYGYTF. DNA for the CDR3: TGTGCCATCAGGGAGGGCGGGACGGATAGCAACTATGGCTACACCTTC.

This clone turned up a few times. V is TRBV28 and J is TRBJ1-5; D unresolved. The V end was cut by 3 bases, the J end by 0 bases, with 6 bases between. The V gene's germline CDR1 is MDHEN and CDR2 SYDVKM. The CDR3 is 14 residues long. The CDR3 DNA follows: TGTGCCAGCAGTTTGTCTTATAGCAATCAGCCCCAGCATTTT. Translated, it gives CASSLSYSNQPQHF. Full variable domain (missing parts from reference TRBV28 and TRBJ1-5): DVKVTQSSRYLVKRTGEKVFLECVQDMDHENMFWYRQDPGLGLRLIYFSYDVKMKEKGDIPEGYSVSREKKERFSLILESASTNQTSMYLCASSLSYSNQPQHFGDGTRLSIL.

The J gene is TRBJ2-7, the V gene TRBV10-3, with 11 nucleotides matching TRBD2. J was trimmed by 10 bases and V by 3 bases; bases with no gene match: 8. This CDR3 comprises 14 residues. Germline CDR1 and CDR2: ENHRY and SYGVKD. DNA for the CDR3: TGTGCCATCAGTGATTTCCTAGCGGGAGGCGACCAGTACTTC. As protein: CAISDFLAGGDQYF.

This clone has just a few counts. This chain joins TRBV27 and TRBJ1-5, with D perhaps matching TRBD1 (5 bases). CDR1 and CDR2 from the germline V gene are MNHEY and SMNVEV (reference sequence). The CDR3 length is 15 residues. Trimming removed 5 bases from V and 0 bases from J, with 11 bases in between. The CDR3 bases are TGTGCCAGCAGTATTTCAGGGAATAGCAATCAGCCCCAGCATTTT. Translating it yields CASSISGNSNQPQHF.

The J gene is TRBJ1-6, the V gene TRBV10-3; D possibly corresponds to TRBD1 (5 bases). In germline, CDR1 is ENHRY, CDR2 SYGVKD. Trimming took off 4 bases at V and 7 bases at J, with 14 bases between the two ends. There are 15 residues in the CDR3. CDR3 nucleotides: TGTGCCATCAGTGGGGGCATCGGGAGCAATTCACCCCTCCACTTT. As protein: CAISGGIGSNSPLHF.

This chain connects TRBV27 to TRBJ1-6; weak D call: TRBD1 (6 bases). The CDR3 sequence is 14 residues long. Trimming shortened V by 6 bases and J by 3 bases, and 9 bases separated the two germline ends. The germline CDR1 and CDR2 sequences are MNHEY and SMNVEV (reference sequence). CDR3 DNA: TGTGCCAGCAGCACAGGGATCTATAATTCACCCCTCCACTTT. This codes for CASSTGIYNSPLHF.

The CDR3 region has the DNA TGTGCCAGCAGTTTGACTAGCGGGGCGATATACGAGCAGTACTTC. It codes for CASSLTSGAIYEQYF. The chain has TRBV7-2 and TRBJ2-7; 11 bases line up with TRBD2. This CDR3 region has 15 residues. V shed 6 bases, J shed 4 bases, and the junction held 8 bases outside the gene matches. From germline, CDR1 is SGHTA and CDR2 FQGNSA. Filled out from reference TRBV7-2 and TRBJ2-7, the complete variable domain reads GAGVSQSPSNKVTEKGKDVELRCDPISGHTALYWYRQSLGQGLEFLIYFQGNSAPDKSGLPSDRFSAERTGGSVSTLTIQRTQQEDSAVYLCASSLTSGAIYEQYFGPGTRLTVT.

This clone was seen a few times. For the CDR3, the DNA is TGTGCCAGCAGTTGGACAGGGGGCTCCTACGAGCAGTACTTC. This translates into CASSWTGGSYEQYF. The rearrangement joins TRBV27 to TRBJ2-7; 10 nucleotides align to TRBD1. The CDR3 covers 14 residues. Germline loops: CDR1 MNHEY, CDR2 SMNVEV (reference sequence). J gave up 0 bases and V 4 bases, and 0 bases lay outside the gene matches.

The table lists this clone with a few counts. This rearrangement joins TRBV11-2 to TRBJ1-1; 8 nucleotides align to TRBD1. Germline CDR1 and CDR2: SGHAT and FQNNGV. The ends lost 7 bases at V and 7 bases at J; junction bases unmatched: 8. The CDR3 has 13 residues. The CDR3 DNA sequence: TGTGCCAGCACCTCGGACAGGGCCATTGAAGCTTTCTTT. This encodes CASTSDRAIEAFF.

The chain joins TRBV19 to TRBJ1-2, with 9 bases aligning to TRBD1. CDR3 length equals 13 residues. V shed 5 bases, J shed 2 bases, and the junction held 0 bases outside the gene matches. Germline V gene sequence: CDR1 LNHDA, CDR2 SQIVND (reference sequence). The chain's CDR3 is CASSGTGNYGYTF. The CDR3 DNA reads TGTGCCAGTAGTGGGACAGGGAACTATGGCTACACCTTC. Full variable domain (remainder filled in from reference TRBV19 and TRBJ1-2): DGGITQSPKYLFRKEGQNVTLSCEQNLNHDAMYWYRQDPGQGLRLIYYSQIVNDFQKGDIAEGYSVSREKKESFPLTVTSAQKNPTAFYLCASSGTGNYGYTFGSGTRLTVV.

Comments on this clone: The junction and the germline gene differ at one end; a read error may be behind it. The chain employs TRBV9 and TRBJ2-6, with 14 bases identical to TRBD2. The CDR3 contains 16 residues. Germline-derived CDR1 and CDR2 are SGDLS and YYNGEE. The DNA for the CDR3 is TGTGCCAGCAGCGACGGACTAGCGGGGGGCCCCAACGTGCTGACTTTC. Translating gives CASSDGLAGGPNVLTF.

The chain combines TRBV6-1 with TRBJ2-3, with 7 bases aligning to TRBD2. Looked up from germline, CDR1 is MNHNS and CDR2 is SASEGT. After removal of 2 bases from V and 2 bases from J, the junction contained 7 bases not matched to a gene. The CDR3 is made up of 16 amino acids. The CDR3 protein is CASSESGTTLTDTQYF. CDR3 nucleotides: TGTGCCAGCAGTGAATCGGGGACTACCCTCACAGATACGCAGTATTTT.

A remark on this clone: A junction boundary mismatches the germline segment, possibly from a read error. This rearrangement joins TRBV19 to TRBJ2-6; TRBD1 matches at 7 bases. This CDR3 comprises 16 residues. Germline-derived CDR1 and CDR2 are LNHDA and SQIVND (reference sequence). CDR3 bases: TGTGCCAGTAGTTTTACAGGGGTCCCTGGGGCCAACGTGCTGACTTTC. Its translation: CASSFTGVPGANVLTF.

V gene TRBV6-2 or TRBV6-3 combines with J gene TRBJ1-6; TRBD1 is a possible D gene (5 bases). The germline V gene encodes CDR1 MNHEY and CDR2 SVGEGT. The V and J ends lost 2 bases and 9 bases respectively, with 17 bases between them. The CDR3 spans 16 residues. CDR3 residues: CASSYLDRIKSSPLHF. The DNA for the CDR3 is TGTGCCAGCAGTTACCTCGACAGAATCAAAAGTTCACCCCTCCACTTT.

The chain uses TRBV7-6 and TRBJ1-5; a weak D match, TRBD1 (6 bases). CDR3 length equals 16 residues. V gave up 1 base and J gave up 4 bases, with 14 bases separating them. Germline CDR1 is SGHVS and CDR2 is FNYEAQ. The CDR3 spells CASSLESAGVNQPQHF. The CDR3 DNA reads as TGTGCCAGCAGCTTAGAAAGCGCAGGGGTAAATCAGCCCCAGCATTTT. Drawing the rest from reference TRBV7-6 and TRBJ1-5, the complete variable domain is GAGVSQSPRYKVTKRGQDVALRCDPISGHVSLYWYRQALGQGPEFLTYFNYEAQQDKSGLPNDRFSAERPEGSISTLTIQRTEQRDSAMYRCASSLESAGVNQPQHFGDGTRLSIL.

This chain connects TRBV18 to TRBJ1-4, with D tentatively TRBD1 (6 bases). Trimming cost V 1 base and J 2 bases, with 8 bases left between them. Germline assignment: CDR1 KGHSH and CDR2 LQKENI. The CDR3 loop spans 15 amino acids. The CDR3, as DNA: TGTGCCAGCTCACCACGGACAGCCACTAATGAAAAACTGTTTTTT. Translation gives CASSPRTATNEKLFF.

The chain couples TRBV30 to TRBJ1-1; D is ambiguous. Germline V gives CDR1 GTSNPN, CDR2 SVGIG (reference sequence). The V and J ends lost 0 bases and 2 bases respectively, with 16 bases between them. CDR3 length equals 16 residues. CDR3 sequence: CAWSVRRGGLNTEAFF. DNA for the CDR3: TGTGCCTGGAGTGTACGGCGAGGCGGCCTCAACACTGAAGCTTTCTTT.

For the CDR3, the DNA is TGTGCCAGCAGTTACTTGGGGGGTAGGTCCTACAATGAGCAGTTCTTC. Encoded protein: CASSYLGGRSYNEQFF. The chain joins TRBV6-2 or TRBV6-3 to TRBJ2-1, with D maybe TRBD2 (6 bases). The ends were cut back, 1 base at V and 1 base at J, with 11 bases in the middle. Germline values: CDR1 MNHEY, CDR2 SVGEGT. The CDR3 loop spans 16 amino acids.

The chain links TRBV10-3 to TRBJ1-1; TRBD1 matches at 7 bases. CDR3 length: 14 amino acids. Unmatched junction bases numbered 5, after V lost 7 bases and J lost 0 bases. Looked up from germline, CDR1 is ENHRY and CDR2 is SYGVKD. The CDR3 DNA is TGTGCCATCAAGGCGACAGGGTTGAACACTGAAGCTTTCTTT. It yields the protein CAIKATGLNTEAFF.